This TCR beta chain was observed in a study of CD8+ T cells in alopecia areata. At the level of the study: Among treated patients, oral tofacitinib was administered at 5 to 10 mg twice daily. Study results and caveats: There were many expanded lesional clones persisting in scalp and blood during tofacitinib. Alphabeta T cells residing in normal skin are also sequenced in scalp samples. Having one nonresponder leaves uncertain how baseline CD8+ expansion relates to response.

Extraction of RNA preceded its reverse transcription into cDNA, which served as the sequencing template. Produced via immunoSEQ multiplex PCR; TCRdb's table is partial and in-frame only. The repertoire has roughly 150,000 clones, roughly 54% of them found once; the top ten carry 15%. With respect to this clone: The antigen remains undetermined. Other DNA sequences in the sample encode the same CDR3.

This sample's treatment: oral pan-JAK inhibitor, 5-10 mg twice daily. The source of this sequence is a human donor with alopecia areata. Sequenced material: CD8+ T cells sorted from blood, taken at week 4, from a patient treated with tofacitinib.

The CDR3 spells CASSLGQSSYNEQFF. The CDR3 nucleotides read TGCGCCAGCAGCTTAGGACAGAGCTCCTACAATGAGCAGTTCTTC. The V gene is TRBV5-1, the J gene TRBJ2-1; D perhaps matches TRBD1 (6 bases). Germline CDR1 SGHRS, CDR2 YFSETQ. With 2 bases removed from V and 0 bases from J, the gap between germline ends came to 9 bases. The CDR3 length is 15 residues.